This entry describes one T cell receptor (beta chain). Its matching antigen is unknown. Profiling relied on immunoSEQ multiplex PCR, and the TCRdb table lists in-frame clones only, not all of them. Of 35,000 to 45,000 clones listed, about 91% are singletons. Germline V lookup: CDR1 SGDLS, CDR2 YYNGEE. The CDR3 is made up of 12 amino acids. V gave up 4 bases and J gave up 10 bases; unmatched junction bases: 4. The source of the sample is a study of OX40 agonist ivuxolimab in advanced cancers. Across the study: Under the entry rules, prior anti-PD-1, anti-PD-L1 or anti-CTLA-4 therapy was allowed, and roughly 41% had some. General observations from the study: Expanded clones belonging to CD8+ T cells outnumbered, on average, those of CD4+. By week 6 at 0.1 to 3.0 mg/kg, blood CD4+ and CD8+ T cells had expanded clonally.

Systemic immunosuppression or autoimmune disease history was grounds to exclude patients. The receptor was isolated from an adult with an advanced solid tumor such as melanoma, head and neck, liver or kidney cancer. The sample in question was CD4+ or CD8+ T cells sorted from blood, obtained in a trial of the OX40 agonist ivuxolimab. This sequence joins TRBV9 and TRBJ2-1, with TRBD1 matching over 8 bases. The CDR3, as DNA: TGTGCCAGCAGCACATCAGGGGGCGAGCAGTTCTTC. Protein sequence: CASSTSGGEQFF.